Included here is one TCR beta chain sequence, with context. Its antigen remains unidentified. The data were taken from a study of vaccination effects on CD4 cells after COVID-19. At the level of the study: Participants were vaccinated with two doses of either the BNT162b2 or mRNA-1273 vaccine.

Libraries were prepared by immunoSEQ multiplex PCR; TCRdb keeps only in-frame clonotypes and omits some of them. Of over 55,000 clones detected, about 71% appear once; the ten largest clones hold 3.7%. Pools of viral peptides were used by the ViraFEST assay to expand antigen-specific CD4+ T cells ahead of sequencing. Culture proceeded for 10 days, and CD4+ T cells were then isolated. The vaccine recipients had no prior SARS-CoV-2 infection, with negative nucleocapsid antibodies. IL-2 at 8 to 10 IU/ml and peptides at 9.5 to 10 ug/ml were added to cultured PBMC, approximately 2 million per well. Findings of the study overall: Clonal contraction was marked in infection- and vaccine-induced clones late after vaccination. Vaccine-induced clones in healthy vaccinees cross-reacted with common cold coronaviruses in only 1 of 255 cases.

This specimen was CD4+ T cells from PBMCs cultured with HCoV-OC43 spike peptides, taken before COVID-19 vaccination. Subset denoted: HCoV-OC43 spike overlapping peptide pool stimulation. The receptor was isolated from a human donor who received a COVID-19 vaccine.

DNA for the CDR3: TGTGCCAGCTCACCTTCCGGGACAGGGGACACTGAAGCTTTCTTT. This sequence encodes CASSPSGTGDTEAFF. The chain couples TRBV18 to TRBJ1-1; 10 positions match TRBD1. After removal of 3 bases from V and 3 bases from J, the junction contained 4 bases not matched to a gene. Germline V CDR1 and CDR2: KGHSH, LQKENI. CDR3 length: 15 amino acids.